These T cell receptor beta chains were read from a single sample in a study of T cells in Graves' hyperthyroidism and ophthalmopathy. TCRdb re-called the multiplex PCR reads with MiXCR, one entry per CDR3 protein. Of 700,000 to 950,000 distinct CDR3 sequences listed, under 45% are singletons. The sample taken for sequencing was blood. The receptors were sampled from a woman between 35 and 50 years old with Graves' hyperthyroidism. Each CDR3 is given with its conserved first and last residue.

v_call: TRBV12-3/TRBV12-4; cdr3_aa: CASSLSGYQPQHF
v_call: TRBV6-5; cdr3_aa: CASSFDRDSNSPLHF
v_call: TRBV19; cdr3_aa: CASKRVQGVSGNTIYF
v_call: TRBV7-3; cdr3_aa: CASSSGQWDTEVFF
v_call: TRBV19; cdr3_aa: CASSRRVAGTNTEAFF
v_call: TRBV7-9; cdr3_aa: CASSLAGGVGNTIYF
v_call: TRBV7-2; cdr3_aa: CASSSHVSQGATGYTF
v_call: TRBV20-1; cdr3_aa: CSAGLAGVTGELFF
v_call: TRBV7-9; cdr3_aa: CASSLPKNTEAFF
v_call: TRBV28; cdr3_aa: CASRQGLRSPLHF
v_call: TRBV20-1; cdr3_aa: CSARDNRAAAGYGYTF
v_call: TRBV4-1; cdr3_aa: CASSYMRGGRYEQYF
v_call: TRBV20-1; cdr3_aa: CSARDHRERYTEAFF
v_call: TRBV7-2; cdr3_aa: CASRDRGLNTEAFF
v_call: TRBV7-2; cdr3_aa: CASSQYSWGRGSLTQYF
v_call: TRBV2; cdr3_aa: CASRRQGDEQFF
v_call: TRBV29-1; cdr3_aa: CSVPSRTNTGELFF
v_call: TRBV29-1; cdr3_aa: CSVVQGWGTGELFF
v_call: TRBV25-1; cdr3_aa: CASLSGAQPQHF
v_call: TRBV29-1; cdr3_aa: CSAGPPQHEQYF
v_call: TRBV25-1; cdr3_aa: CASAEGGDGYTF
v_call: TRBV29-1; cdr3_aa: CSVESGVAYEQYF
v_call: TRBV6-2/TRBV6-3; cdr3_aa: CASSFGGRLSYEQYF
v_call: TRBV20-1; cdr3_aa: CSALGQAMYYGYTF
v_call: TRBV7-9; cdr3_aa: CASSLRQGVQETQYF
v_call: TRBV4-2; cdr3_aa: CASSQLRGTGPYGYTF
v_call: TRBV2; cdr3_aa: CASRSPMRNTEAFF
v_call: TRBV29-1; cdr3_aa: CSVLGTSPNSRYEQYF
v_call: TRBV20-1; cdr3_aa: CSAKGGTDALGYTF
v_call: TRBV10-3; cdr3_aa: CAIRGQGATDTQYF
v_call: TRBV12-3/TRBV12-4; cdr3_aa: CASSSIQEQYF
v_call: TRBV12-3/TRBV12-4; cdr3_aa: CASSSRLEGLRELFF
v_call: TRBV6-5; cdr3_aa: CASSRLAGASYEQYF
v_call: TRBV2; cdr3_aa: CASIGGGIGREETQYF
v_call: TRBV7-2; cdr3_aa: CASSLRRGHSYNSPLHF
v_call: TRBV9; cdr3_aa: CASTPGTGAANYGYTF
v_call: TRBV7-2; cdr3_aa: CASFHTNYGYTF